A selection of T cell receptor beta chains follows, all from one sample in a study of graft-versus-host responses after intestinal transplantation. Assay: immunoSEQ multiplex PCR; the TCRdb copy retains only in-frame clones and omits some. Counted here are fewer than 90,000 clones, approximately 94% occurring once; the ten biggest clones make up around 0.19%. The antigens these receptors bind are not known. The material was unstimulated CD4+ T cells sorted from spleen or lymph node cells, obtained before transplant. The receptors come from a human donor who was the organ donor for an intestinal transplant. Both conserved end residues are part of each CDR3. Fields, in order: clone size, D gene, V gene, J gene, CDR3 DNA, CDR3 protein. D genes are given only for firm matches. Only some rows state a clone size, as once, few, many or a class for expanded clones.

few	NA	TRBV6-5	TRBJ2-4	TGTGCCAGCAGCGTAACTAGTGGAAACATTCAGTACTTC	CASSVTSGNIQYF
NA	TRBD1	TRBV7-2	TRBJ1-3	TGTGCCAGCAGCTTAGACCCAGGGGGTGGAAACACCATATATTTT	CASSLDPGGGNTIYF
NA	NA	TRBV28	TRBJ1-6	TGTGCCAGCAGTAGAGGGGGGGATAATTCACCCCTCCACTTT	CASSRGGDNSPLHF
NA	NA	TRBV18	TRBJ2-2	TGTGCCAGCTCACCAAGGGATCCCCGAAACACCGGGGAGCTGTTTTTT	CASSPRDPRNTGELFF
NA	NA	TRBV5-1	TRBJ1-6	TGCGCCAGCAGCTTCGGTGGTCCGGATAATTCACCCCTCCACTTT	CASSFGGPDNSPLHF
NA	TRBD1	TRBV30	TRBJ1-2	TGTGCCTGGAGTGCCGTGGGACAGGGGCTCTATGGCTACACCTTC	CAWSAVGQGLYGYTF
NA	NA	TRBV5-6	TRBJ2-1	TGTGCCAGCAGCTTGGAGGCAGGGTGGGAAGCCAATGAGCAGTTCTTC	CASSLEAGWEANEQFF
NA	NA	TRBV28	TRBJ2-7	TGTGCCAGCACTGGCGGTTCCTACGAGCAGTACTTC	CASTGGSYEQYF
NA	NA	TRBV18	TRBJ2-2	TGTGCCAGCTCACCAAGGCAGGGGCCCCTCGGGGAGCTGTTTTTT	CASSPRQGPLGELFF
NA	NA	TRBV28	TRBJ1-6	TGTGCCAGCAGTTTAGCAGATTATAATTCACCCCTCCACTTT	CASSLADYNSPLHF